Given below is one T cell receptor (beta chain) in context. V was cut by 6 bases and J by 4 bases, with 22 bases left in between. Germline CDR1 reads MGHRA; CDR2 reads YSYEKL. The CDR3 runs 16 residues. The sample originates from a study of OX40 agonist ivuxolimab in advanced cancers. Method: immunoSEQ multiplex PCR; TCRdb's copy keeps in-frame clones and lacks some. This sample has approximately 13,000 clones, with roughly 84% found just once. The rearrangement links TRBV4-1 to TRBJ2-7; a possible D gene is TRBD1 (5 bases). Here the sequenced sample was CD4+ or CD8+ T cells sorted from blood, taken in a trial of the OX40 agonist ivuxolimab. The sequence was collected from an adult with an advanced solid tumor such as melanoma, head and neck, liver or kidney cancer. CDR3 sequence reads: CASSYSASAGYYEQYF. CDR3 sequence (DNA): TGCGCCAGCAGTTACAGTGCATCAGCAGGGTATTACGAGCAGTACTTC.